The clone carrying this T cell receptor beta chain was recorded a few times. These data originate in a study of identical twins. The CDR3 is 16 residues long. CDR1 WNHNN and CDR2 SYGVQD come from the germline V gene (reference sequence). The ends lost 6 bases at V and 5 bases at J; junction bases unmatched: 7. TCRdb analysed the 5' RACE reads with MiXCR anew, one entry per CDR3 protein. The sample has about 300,000 distinct CDR3 sequences; about 12% are singletons. These data also formed part of another study, on yellow fever vaccine responses in identical twins.

This chain connects TRBV10-1 to TRBJ2-5; 15 positions agree with TRBD2. This TCR derives from a woman under 30 in good health. The specimen was CD8+ T cells sorted from blood. CDR3 protein: CASRSGLAGGPETQYF. Written as DNA, the CDR3 is TGCGCCAGCAGATCCGGACTAGCGGGGGGGCCGGAGACCCAGTACTTC.